A single sample gave rise to the 9 T cell receptor beta chains below, sequenced in a study of blood T cells in healthy people across ages. Primed by a sample-barcoded 5' primer and a J-beta primer mix, a second PCR proceeded for about 6 to 11 cycles. MiXCR was run by TCRdb on the 5' RACE reads, yielding one entry per CDR3 protein. The table shows 1,500,000 or so distinct CDR3 sequences, with approximately 43% occurring only once. The sequenced sample consisted of blood. Every receptor here comes from a woman younger than 35 in good health.

Remarks on this clonotype: This may come from a read error, since a much larger clone is one base off. V gene TRBV29-1 combines with J gene TRBJ2-7; unclear D gene. Germline loops: CDR1 SQVTM, CDR2 ANQGSEA. The CDR3 is 14 amino acids. Deletions cut 7 bases from V and 7 bases from J, with 23 bases between. In DNA, the CDR3 is TGCAGCGAGGCGGTGGACCCGCTTAACAATGAGCAGTACTTC. Its protein is CSEAVDPLNNEQYF.

The rearrangement joins TRBV3-1 to TRBJ2-5; D call uncertain. V lost 2 bases, J lost 11 bases, and 21 bases lay in between. Germline V lookup: CDR1 LGHDT, CDR2 YNNKEL (reference sequence). The CDR3 loop spans 15 amino acids. The CDR3 loop reads CASSQLEYAHNEQYF. The CDR3 DNA reads as TGTGCCAGCAGCCAATTGGAGTACGCTCACAATGAGCAGTACTTC.

This chain uses TRBV18 with TRBJ2-1; 11 bases map to TRBD2. Losses at the gene ends were 2 bases for V and 4 bases for J; bases not matched to a gene: 4. The CDR3 contains 16 residues. Per the germline V gene, CDR1 is KGHSH and CDR2 is LQKENI. CDR3 sequence (DNA): TGTGCCAGCTCACCAGCTAGCGGGAGGCAGTACAATGAGCAGTTCTTC. This encodes CASSPASGRQYNEQFF. Full variable domain (missing parts from reference TRBV18 and TRBJ2-1): NAGVMQNPRHLVRRRGQEARLRCSPMKGHSHVYWYRQLPEEGLKFMVYLQKENIIDESGMPKERFSAEFPKEGPSILRIQQVVRGDSAAYFCASSPASGRQYNEQFFGPGTRLTVL.

The rearrangement links TRBV3-1 to TRBJ2-3; D might be TRBD1 (6 bases). The V and J ends lost 4 bases and 0 bases respectively, with 14 bases between them. Germline V gene sequence: CDR1 LGHDT, CDR2 YNNKEL (reference sequence). The CDR3 loop spans 16 amino acids. CDR3 amino acids: CASSRRGPSSTDTQYF. The CDR3 DNA reads as TGTGCCAGCAGCCGCAGGGGACCGTCTAGCACAGATACGCAGTATTTT.

This clonotype was found a few times. V gene TRBV5-1 combines with J gene TRBJ2-3; D is unresolved. Germline assignment: CDR1 SGHRS and CDR2 YFSETQ. V was cut by 4 bases and J by 0 bases, with 9 bases left in between. CDR3 length equals 14 residues. The CDR3 sequence: CASSAAASTDTQYF. In DNA, the CDR3 is TGCGCCAGCAGCGCGGCGGCTAGCACAGATACGCAGTATTTT.

The chain has TRBV6-1 and TRBJ2-4, with D possibly being TRBD2 (5 bases). This CDR3 region has 16 residues. The germline V gene encodes CDR1 MNHNS and CDR2 SASEGT. The V end lost 5 bases, the J end lost 0 bases, and 14 bases lay between the germline ends. This chain's CDR3 is CASSSGIHLAKNIQYF. In DNA, the CDR3 is TGTGCCAGCAGTTCCGGGATTCATTTAGCCAAAAACATTCAGTACTTC.

The chain is built from TRBV29-1 and TRBJ1-2, with 7 bases that match TRBD1. The germline V gene encodes CDR1 SQVTM and CDR2 ANQGSEA. CDR3 length: 11 residues. Losses at the gene ends were 8 bases for V and 7 bases for J; bases not matched to a gene: 7. The CDR3 DNA reads TGCAGCATCAACAGGGGCGGTGGCTACACCTTC. It codes for CSINRGGGYTF.

This clonotype was found a few times. V usage is TRBV10-3 and J usage is TRBJ2-3, with 7 bases lining up with TRBD2. The germline gives CDR1 ENHRY, CDR2 SYGVKD. Germline trimming cut 10 bases from V and 2 bases from J; bases unmatched to any gene: 9. The CDR3 contains 14 residues. This CDR3 is CASRGGVDTDTQYF. The CDR3 DNA reads as TGTGCCAGCCGTGGGGGGGTGGACACAGATACGCAGTATTTT.

The chain links TRBV6-5 to TRBJ2-1, with D maybe TRBD1 (7 bases). The last part of the DNA fits TRBJ2-7 better; the J call may be wrong. This CDR3 spans 20 amino acids. Per germline, CDR1 MNHEY and CDR2 SVGAGI. DNA for the CDR3: TGTGCCAGCAGTTACTCGAGAGCTAGTGATCAGGGGGGCACCTACAATGAGCAGTACTTC. Protein: CASSYSRASDQGGTYNEQYF.